These 6 T cell receptor beta chains originate from one sample sequenced in a study of shared clonotypes between healthy human individuals. Sequencing was performed with immunoSEQ multiplex PCR; in TCRdb, only in-frame clones are kept and a portion is missing. The sample includes 100,000 to 120,000 clones, approximately 70% of them seen just once. The sequenced material came from memory CD8+ T cells sorted from blood. Indicated subset: CD45RO+ cells pooled with CCR7-negative TemRA cells. The source is a woman aged 25 to 39 in good health.

This chain uses TRBV28 with TRBJ2-3; D perhaps matches TRBD1 (5 bases). This CDR3 comprises 16 residues. Trimming took 5 bases from V and 1 from J, leaving 16 bases between them. In germline, CDR1 is MDHEN, CDR2 SYDVKM. CDR3 in DNA: TGTGCCAGCAGTCAAGACAGCGTCTGGGGCACAGATACGCAGTATTTT. It codes for CASSQDSVWGTDTQYF.

V and J are TRBV5-4 and TRBJ1-2; TRBD1 matches 7 bases. The length of the CDR3 is 15 residues. Trimming removed 7 bases from V and 0 bases from J; junction bases left unmatched: 9. Looked up from germline, CDR1 is SGHNT and CDR2 is YYREEE (reference sequence). CDR3 sequence reads: CASYIRDRANYGYTF. As DNA, the CDR3 is TGTGCCAGCTACATTAGGGACAGAGCTAACTATGGCTACACCTTC. Full variable domain (missing parts from reference TRBV5-4 and TRBJ1-2): ETGVTQSPTHLIKTRGQQVTLRCSSQSGHNTVSWYQQALGQGPQFIFQYYREEENGRGNFPPRFSGLQFPNYSSELNVNALELDDSALYLCASYIRDRANYGYTFGSGTRLTVV.

The rearrangement joins TRBV7-9 to TRBJ1-1, with D possibly being TRBD1 (5 bases). Germline V gene sequence: CDR1 SEHNR, CDR2 FQNEAQ (reference sequence). CDR3 length: 16 residues. With 4 bases removed from V and 7 bases from J, the gap between germline ends came to 22 bases. The CDR3 DNA follows: TGTGCCAGCAGCTCAACCGGGACTACCGACCCGATTGAAGCTTTCTTT. It yields the protein CASSSTGTTDPIEAFF.

The chain has TRBV19 and TRBJ2-2; D gene ambiguous. The CDR3 is 11 amino acids. Germline-derived CDR1 and CDR2 are LNHDA and SQIVND (reference sequence). Trimming pared 6 bases from V and 6 bases from J, leaving 5 bases between. The chain's CDR3 is CASRTAGELFF. CDR3 DNA: TGTGCCAGTAGAACGGCCGGGGAGCTGTTTTTT.

This chain links TRBV2 with TRBJ2-1, with no clear D. The germline V gene has CDR1 SNHLY and CDR2 FYNNEI. This CDR3 has 14 amino acids. The ends were cut back, 5 bases at V and 4 bases at J, with 12 bases in the middle. The CDR3 nucleotides are TGTGCCAGCAGTCCTAGGACCCGGTACAATGAGCAGTTCTTC. This translates into CASSPRTRYNEQFF.

J is TRBJ2-7 and V is TRBV4-1; D tentatively reads TRBD1 or TRBD2 (5 bases each). The CDR3 runs 16 residues. Germline CDR1 is MGHRA and CDR2 is YSYEKL. V was cut by 4 bases and J by 0 bases, with 16 bases left in between. CDR3 DNA sequence: TGCGCCAGCAGCCGGGACGCTGCCAGGGCCTCCTACGAGCAGTACTTC. This translates into CASSRDAARASYEQYF.